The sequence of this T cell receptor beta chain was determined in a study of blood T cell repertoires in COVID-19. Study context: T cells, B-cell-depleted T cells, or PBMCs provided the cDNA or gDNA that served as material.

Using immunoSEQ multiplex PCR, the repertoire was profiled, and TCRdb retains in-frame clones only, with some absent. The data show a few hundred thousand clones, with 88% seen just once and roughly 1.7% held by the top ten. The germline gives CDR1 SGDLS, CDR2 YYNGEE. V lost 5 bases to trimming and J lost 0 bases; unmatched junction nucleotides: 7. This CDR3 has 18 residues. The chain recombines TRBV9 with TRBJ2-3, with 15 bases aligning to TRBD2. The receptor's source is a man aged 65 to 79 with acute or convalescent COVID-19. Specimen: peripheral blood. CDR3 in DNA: TGTGCCAGCAGTCCGCGGACTAGCGGGGGGGGTAGCACAGATACGCAGTATTTT. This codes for CASSPRTSGGGSTDTQYF.